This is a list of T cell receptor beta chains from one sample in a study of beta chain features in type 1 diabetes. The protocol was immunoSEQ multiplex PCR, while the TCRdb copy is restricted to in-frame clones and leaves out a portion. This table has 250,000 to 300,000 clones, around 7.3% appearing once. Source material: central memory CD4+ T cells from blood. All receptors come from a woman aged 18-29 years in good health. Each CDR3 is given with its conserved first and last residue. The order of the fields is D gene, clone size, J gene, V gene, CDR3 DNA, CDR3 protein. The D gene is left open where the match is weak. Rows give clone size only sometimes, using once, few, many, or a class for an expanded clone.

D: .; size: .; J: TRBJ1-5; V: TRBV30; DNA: TGTGCCTGGAGTGTCCTAACGAGCGATCAGCCCCAGCATTTT; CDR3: CAWSVLTSDQPQHF
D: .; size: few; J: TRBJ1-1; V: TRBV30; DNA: TGTGCCTGGAATCCCGCGAGGCAGCGAAACACTGAAGCTTTCTTT; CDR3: CAWNPARQRNTEAFF
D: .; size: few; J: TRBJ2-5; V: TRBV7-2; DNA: TGTGCCAGCAGCTTCGGGTCTCAAGAGACCCAGTACTTC; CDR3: CASSFGSQETQYF
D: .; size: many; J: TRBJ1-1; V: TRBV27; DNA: TGTGCCAGCAGTTTCGTAAAGTCAGTTTCAGAAGCTTTCTTT; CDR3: CASSFVKSVSEAFF
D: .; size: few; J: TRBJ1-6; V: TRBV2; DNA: TGTGCCAGTGGAGTGAGCTCCTATAATTCACCCCTCCACTTT; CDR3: CASGVSSYNSPLHF
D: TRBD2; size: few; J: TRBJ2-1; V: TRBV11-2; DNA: TGTGCCAGCAGCTCTAGCGGGGGGGCGCTTGAGCAGTTCTTC; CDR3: CASSSSGGALEQFF
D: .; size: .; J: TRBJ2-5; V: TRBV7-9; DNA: TGTGCCACAGGACAAGAGACCCAGTACTTC; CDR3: CATGQETQYF
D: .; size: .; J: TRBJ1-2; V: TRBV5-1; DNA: TGCGCCAGCAGCTCACACGCTACCGACACAATGGCAGGCTACACCTTC; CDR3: CASSSHATDTMAGYTF
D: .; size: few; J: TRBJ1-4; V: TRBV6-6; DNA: TGTGCCAGCAGCCCCGGGACGGATGAAAAACTGTTTTTT; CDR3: CASSPGTDEKLFF
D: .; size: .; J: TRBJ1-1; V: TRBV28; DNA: TGTGCCAGCAGTCTAGCTGACGCGGGACCACAATCCACTGAAGCTTTCTTT; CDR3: CASSLADAGPQSTEAFF
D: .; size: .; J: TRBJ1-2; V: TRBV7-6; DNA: TGTGCCAGCAGCTTAGGCGGGCAGGGGAGATACTATGGCTACACCTTC; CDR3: CASSLGGQGRYYGYTF
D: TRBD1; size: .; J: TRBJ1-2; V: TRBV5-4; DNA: TGTGCCAGCAGCCAAGTAAGTGGACAGGACAGCTACACCTTC; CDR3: CASSQVSGQDSYTF
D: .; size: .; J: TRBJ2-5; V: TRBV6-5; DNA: TGTGCCAGCAGTTACTGGGGAGCGGGTGTACAAGAGACCCAGTACTTC; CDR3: CASSYWGAGVQETQYF
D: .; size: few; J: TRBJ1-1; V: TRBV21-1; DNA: TGTGCCAGCAGCAAAGGTCGTGTGGTAGTAGGGGTTTTGGACACTGAAGCTTTCTTT; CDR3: CASSKGRVVVGVLDTEAFF
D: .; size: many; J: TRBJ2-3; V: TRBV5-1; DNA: TGCGCCAGCAGCCGGGACGGCGATACGCAGTATTTT; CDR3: CASSRDGDTQYF
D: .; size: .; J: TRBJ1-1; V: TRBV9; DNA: TGTGCCAGCAGCGTAGGGTTGGGGCAAACTGAAGCTTTCTTT; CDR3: CASSVGLGQTEAFF
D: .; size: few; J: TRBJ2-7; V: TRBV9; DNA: TGTGCCAGCAGCGTAGGAAATACCTACGAGCAGTACTTC; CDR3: CASSVGNTYEQYF
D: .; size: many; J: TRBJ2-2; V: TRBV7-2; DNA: TGTGCCAGCAGCTCAGAAGGCGGAAGGTACACCGGGGAGCTGTTTTTT; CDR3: CASSSEGGRYTGELFF
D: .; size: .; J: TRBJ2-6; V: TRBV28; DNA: TGTGCCAGCAGTTTTTCAGGAGTCGGCCTATCTGGGGCCAACGTCCTGACTTTC; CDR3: CASSFSGVGLSGANVLTF
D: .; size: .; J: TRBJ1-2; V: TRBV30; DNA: TGTGCCTGGGTCCCCCCCAGAAGAGCTGGGGGCTACACCTTC; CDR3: CAWVPPRRAGGYTF
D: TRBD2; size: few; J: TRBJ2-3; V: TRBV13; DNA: TGTGCCAGCAGTTCCCGACTAGCGGGGGTCACAGATACGCAGTATTTT; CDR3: CASSSRLAGVTDTQYF
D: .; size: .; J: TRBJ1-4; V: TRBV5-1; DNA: TGCGCCAGCAGCCCGCCCGGCGTTGGTGAAAAACTGTTTTTT; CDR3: CASSPPGVGEKLFF
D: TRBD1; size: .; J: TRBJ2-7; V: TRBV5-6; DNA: TGTGCCAGCAGCTTGTTCGGACAGGTTTCCTACGAGCAGTACTTC; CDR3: CASSLFGQVSYEQYF
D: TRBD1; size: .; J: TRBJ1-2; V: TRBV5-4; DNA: TGTGCCAGCAGCAGGACAGGGGTCGCCTATGGCTACACCTTC; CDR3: CASSRTGVAYGYTF
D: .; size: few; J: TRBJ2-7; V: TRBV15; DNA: TGTGCCACCAGCCGGGGAACAGGGTTGTTAGACGAGCAGTACTTC; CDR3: CATSRGTGLLDEQYF
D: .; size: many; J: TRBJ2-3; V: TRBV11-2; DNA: TGTGCCAGCAGCTCAGGGCGGCAGGGATCAACAGATACGCAGTATTTT; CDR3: CASSSGRQGSTDTQYF
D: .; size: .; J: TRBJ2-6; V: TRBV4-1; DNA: TGCGCCAGCAGCCAAGCTGGGTATCCCCGATCCTCTGGGGCCAACGTCCTGACTTTC; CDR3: CASSQAGYPRSSGANVLTF
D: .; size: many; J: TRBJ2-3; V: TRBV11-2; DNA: TGTGCCAGCAGCTTTAGGCTAGCCGCCTCAGATACGCAGTATTTT; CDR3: CASSFRLAASDTQYF
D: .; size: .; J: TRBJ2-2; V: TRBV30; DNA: TGTGCCTGGAGTCCCGATTACACCGGGGAGCTGTTTTTT; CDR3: CAWSPDYTGELFF
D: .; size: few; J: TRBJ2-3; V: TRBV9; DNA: TGTGCCAGCAGCGTAGACTCCAGTCCAGATACGCAGTATTTT; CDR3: CASSVDSSPDTQYF